The 24 T cell receptor beta chains presented below share a single source sample, sequenced in a study of T-cell reconstitution after alpha-beta-depleted transplantation in children. The authors prepared the TCRbeta library with unique molecular identifiers. TCRdb re-called the PCR reads with MiXCR, one entry per CDR3 protein. This table has approximately 500,000 distinct CDR3 sequences, 25% to 30% appearing once. Sample: PBMCs, taken before TCRalphabeta/CD19-depleted stem cell transplant. Every receptor here comes from a boy younger than two with Wiskott-Aldrich syndrome, due to receive a stem cell transplant.

The chain links TRBV29-1 to TRBJ2-4, with no clear D. This CDR3 region has 13 residues. Trimming took off 6 bases at V and 1 base at J, with 10 bases between the two ends. CDR1 is SQVTM and CDR2 is ANQGSEA in the germline V gene. The CDR3 reads CSVLTTAKNIQYF. In DNA form, the CDR3 reads TGCAGCGTACTGACAACGGCCAAAAACATTCAGTACTTC.

V is TRBV10-3 and J is TRBJ2-1; 8 nucleotides align to TRBD2. The CDR3 has 16 residues. Germline V gives CDR1 ENHRY, CDR2 SYGVKD. The V gene end was trimmed by 0 bases and the J gene end by 2 bases; junction bases not matched to a gene: 3. The CDR3 nucleotides read TGTGCCATCAGTGAGTCGAGGACTAGCACCTACAATGAGCAGTTCTTC. Translation gives CAISESRTSTYNEQFF.

The sample holds a few counts of this clonotype. V is TRBV5-1 and J is TRBJ2-7; 8 nucleotides agree with TRBD2. Germline CDR1 and CDR2: SGHRS and YFSETQ. The CDR3 contains 13 residues. Losses at the gene ends were 6 bases for V and 7 bases for J; bases not matched to a gene: 9. CDR3 loop: CASTPAGVGEQYF. The CDR3 DNA sequence: TGCGCCAGCACCCCAGCGGGAGTGGGGGAGCAGTACTTC.

The chain carries TRBV27 and TRBJ2-6, with 7 bases matching TRBD1. This CDR3 has 17 residues. V was pared by 4 bases and J by 2 bases, with 8 bases of the junction left unmatched. The V gene's germline CDR1 is MNHEY and CDR2 SMNVEV (reference sequence). The CDR3 DNA sequence: TGTGCCAGCAGTTCAACAGGGGTGACGACTGGGGCCAACGTCCTGACTTTC. It is translated as CASSSTGVTTGANVLTF.

In its sample, this clonotype was seen a few times. Here the CDR3 reads CASSSGQMAGELFF. DNA for the CDR3: TGCGCCAGCAGCTCGGGACAGATGGCCGGGGAGCTGTTTTTT. J is TRBJ2-2 and V is TRBV5-1, with 7 positions matching TRBD1. Per the germline V gene, CDR1 is SGHRS and CDR2 is YFSETQ. CDR3 length: 14 residues. J was trimmed by 6 bases and V by 3 bases; bases with no gene match: 5. The full variable domain, rest sourced from reference TRBV5-1 and TRBJ2-2, is KAGVTQTPRYLIKTRGQQVTLSCSPISGHRSVSWYQQTPGQGLQFLFEYFSETQRNKGNFPGRFSGRQFSNSRSEMNVSTLELGDSALYLCASSSGQMAGELFFGEGSRLTVL.

The J gene is TRBJ2-3, the V gene TRBV4-2, with 14 bases identical to TRBD2. The V and J ends lost 4 bases and 1 base, in that order; junction bases with no gene match: 4. Germline loops: CDR1 LGHNA, CDR2 YNFKEQ. This CDR3 contains 17 residues. This CDR3 is CASSPGTSGSGTDTQYF. CDR3 nucleotide sequence: TGTGCCAGCAGCCCCGGGACTAGCGGGAGTGGCACAGATACGCAGTATTTT.

This clonotype was counted only a few times. The chain combines TRBV12-3 or TRBV12-4 with TRBJ2-1; D unclear. V was cut by 3 bases and J by 8 bases, with 2 bases left in between. The CDR3 is 10 amino acids. The CDR3: CASSFDEQFF. The DNA for the CDR3 is TGTGCCAGCAGTTTCGATGAGCAGTTCTTC.

This clonotype was seen a few times. The chain is built from TRBV27 and TRBJ2-1; 8 bases match TRBD2. In germline, CDR1 is MNHEY, CDR2 SMNVEV (reference sequence). The CDR3 is 14 residues long. The ends lost 5 bases at V and 4 bases at J; junction bases unmatched: 4. This CDR3 reads CASSPSGWYNEQFF. As DNA, the CDR3 is TGTGCCAGCAGTCCTAGCGGGTGGTACAATGAGCAGTTCTTC.

The V call is TRBV5-1, the J call TRBJ2-3; no firm D call. This CDR3 comprises 13 residues. Trimming took off 4 bases at V and 1 base at J, with 7 bases between the two ends. Per germline, CDR1 SGHRS and CDR2 YFSETQ. In DNA, the CDR3 is TGCGCCAGCAGCACGGACGGCACAGATACGCAGTATTTT. This translates into CASSTDGTDTQYF.

The chain employs TRBV5-1 and TRBJ1-2; D remains ambiguous. The CDR3 length is 16 residues. Deletions cut 0 bases from V and 8 bases from J, with 20 bases between. Germline CDR1 SGHRS, CDR2 YFSETQ. The CDR3 is CASSLAVGQRWSGYTF. The CDR3, as DNA: TGCGCCAGCAGCTTGGCCGTCGGGCAGAGATGGTCGGGCTACACCTTC. The entire variable domain, with the rest obtained from reference TRBV5-1 and TRBJ1-2, is as follows: KAGVTQTPRYLIKTRGQQVTLSCSPISGHRSVSWYQQTPGQGLQFLFEYFSETQRNKGNFPGRFSGRQFSNSRSEMNVSTLELGDSALYLCASSLAVGQRWSGYTFGSGTRLTVV.

The chain uses TRBV12-3 or TRBV12-4 and TRBJ2-2; 11 positions agree with TRBD2. V was clipped by 7 bases and J by 6 bases; unmatched bases: 4. The CDR3 totals 14 residues. CDR3 DNA: TGTGCCAGCATCACACTAGCGGGAGCCGGGGAGCTGTTTTTT. This sequence encodes CASITLAGAGELFF.

This chain connects TRBV6-1 to TRBJ1-1, with 10 bases identical to TRBD1. Germline loops: CDR1 MNHNS, CDR2 SASEGT. This CDR3 spans 13 amino acids. The V segment lost 4 bases and the J segment 5 bases; nucleotides outside the gene matches: 1. The CDR3: CASSADRGTEAFF. CDR3 in DNA: TGTGCCAGCAGTGCGGACAGGGGGACTGAAGCTTTCTTT.

The rearrangement links TRBV29-1 to TRBJ1-2, with D perhaps matching TRBD1 (6 bases). Germline values: CDR1 SQVTM, CDR2 ANQGSEA. The CDR3 covers 13 residues. The germline V and J ends were trimmed by 2 bases and 3 bases, with 10 bases remaining between them. The CDR3, as DNA: TGCAGCGTTGAACCCAGGGGCTACTATGGCTACACCTTC. Translation: CSVEPRGYYGYTF.

This clonotype has just a few counts. The V and J genes are TRBV12-3 or TRBV12-4 and TRBJ2-1, with 9 bases aligning to TRBD2. This CDR3 comprises 17 residues. The junction had 9 bases not matched to a gene; V was cut back by 3 bases and J by 3 bases. CDR3 residues: CASSFLASGKNYNEQFF. CDR3 in DNA: TGTGCCAGCAGTTTTCTTGCTAGCGGGAAGAACTACAATGAGCAGTTCTTC.

There are a few counts of this clonotype. The genes are TRBV7-3 and TRBJ1-2; 7 bases are shared with TRBD1. CDR3 length: 14 amino acids. Germline CDR1 reads SGHTA; CDR2 reads FQGTGA. The trim removed 4 bases at V and 8 bases at J, leaving 10 bases unmatched. This CDR3 is CASSSTGWKWGYTF. CDR3 nucleotides: TGTGCCAGCAGCTCGACAGGGTGGAAGTGGGGCTACACCTTC.

This clonotype was recorded a few times. The chain joins TRBV12-3 or TRBV12-4 to TRBJ1-4; 8 nucleotides agree with TRBD1. The V and J ends lost 5 bases and 1 base, in that order; junction bases with no gene match: 18. CDR3 size: 20 residues. This chain's CDR3 is CASSPRTGQYPAGTNEKLFF. CDR3 sequence (DNA): TGTGCCAGCAGTCCACGGACAGGGCAATATCCTGCCGGAACTAATGAAAAACTGTTTTTT.

A single count supports this clonotype. The chain couples TRBV25-1 to TRBJ1-1; 9 bases align to TRBD1. V was clipped by 3 bases and J by 6 bases; unmatched bases: 5. CDR3 length equals 14 residues. Germline V gives CDR1 MGHDK, CDR2 SYGVNS. The CDR3 DNA follows: TGTGCCAGCAGTGACCTGGGACAGGGCCCTGAAGCTTTCTTT. Translation: CASSDLGQGPEAFF.

This chain joins TRBV27 and TRBJ1-6; D is uncertain. Deletions cut 3 bases from V and 3 bases from J, with 0 bases between. Looked up from germline, CDR1 is MNHEY and CDR2 is SMNVEV (reference sequence). The CDR3 runs to 12 residues. The CDR3 here is CASSFYNSPLHF. The CDR3 nucleotides read TGTGCCAGCAGTTTCTATAATTCACCCCTCCACTTT.

V is TRBV11-2 and J is TRBJ1-2; D is unresolved. The germline V and J ends were trimmed by 5 bases and 1 base, with 14 bases remaining between them. The CDR3 runs to 15 residues. Germline loops: CDR1 SGHAT, CDR2 FQNNGV. CDR3 protein: CASSPRGHINYGYTF. The CDR3 DNA sequence: TGTGCCAGCAGCCCTCGCGGGCACATTAACTATGGCTACACCTTC.

This clonotype was recorded a few times. DNA of the CDR3: TGTGCCAGCAGTTTCGGGAACTATGGCTACACCTTC. This codes for CASSFGNYGYTF. The V call is TRBV12-3 or TRBV12-4, the J call TRBJ1-2; the D is unclear. The V end was cut by 3 bases, the J end by 2 bases, with 4 bases between. The CDR3 has 12 residues.

The rearrangement uses TRBV7-2 and TRBJ2-5; 11 bases are shared with TRBD2. J lost 2 bases, V lost 5 bases, and 7 bases had no gene match. The CDR3 is made up of 16 amino acids. In germline, CDR1 is SGHTA, CDR2 FQGNSA. This chain's CDR3 is CASSLAASGGQETQYF. In nucleotides, the CDR3 is TGTGCCAGCAGCCTGGCAGCTAGCGGGGGGCAAGAGACCCAGTACTTC.

This clonotype turned up a few times. The rearrangement links TRBV5-1 to TRBJ2-1; 8 bases are shared with TRBD2. Losses at the gene ends were 0 bases for V and 10 bases for J; bases not matched to a gene: 9. The CDR3 length is 15 residues. Germline assignment: CDR1 SGHRS and CDR2 YFSETQ. The CDR3 loop is CASSLDAGGLGEQFF. CDR3 in DNA: TGCGCCAGCAGCTTGGATGCGGGAGGCTTAGGGGAGCAGTTCTTC.

The genes are TRBV5-1 and TRBJ2-1; D uncertain. Trimming took off 0 bases at V and 5 bases at J, with 9 bases between the two ends. Per germline, CDR1 SGHRS and CDR2 YFSETQ. This CDR3 is built from 14 residues. The CDR3 DNA follows: TGCGCCAGCAGCTTGGTTAGGCTCGACAATGAGCAGTTCTTC. This encodes CASSLVRLDNEQFF. Filled out from reference TRBV5-1 and TRBJ2-1, the complete variable domain reads KAGVTQTPRYLIKTRGQQVTLSCSPISGHRSVSWYQQTPGQGLQFLFEYFSETQRNKGNFPGRFSGRQFSNSRSEMNVSTLELGDSALYLCASSLVRLDNEQFFGPGTRLTVL.

The chain recombines TRBV19 with TRBJ2-5; D gene unclear. Germline-derived CDR1 and CDR2 are LNHDA and SQIVND (reference sequence). The CDR3 is 13 residues long. V lost 1 base and J lost 6, with 9 bases in between. CDR3 loop: CASSIGSPQTQYF. CDR3 nucleotide sequence: TGTGCCAGTAGTATAGGGAGTCCACAGACCCAGTACTTC.